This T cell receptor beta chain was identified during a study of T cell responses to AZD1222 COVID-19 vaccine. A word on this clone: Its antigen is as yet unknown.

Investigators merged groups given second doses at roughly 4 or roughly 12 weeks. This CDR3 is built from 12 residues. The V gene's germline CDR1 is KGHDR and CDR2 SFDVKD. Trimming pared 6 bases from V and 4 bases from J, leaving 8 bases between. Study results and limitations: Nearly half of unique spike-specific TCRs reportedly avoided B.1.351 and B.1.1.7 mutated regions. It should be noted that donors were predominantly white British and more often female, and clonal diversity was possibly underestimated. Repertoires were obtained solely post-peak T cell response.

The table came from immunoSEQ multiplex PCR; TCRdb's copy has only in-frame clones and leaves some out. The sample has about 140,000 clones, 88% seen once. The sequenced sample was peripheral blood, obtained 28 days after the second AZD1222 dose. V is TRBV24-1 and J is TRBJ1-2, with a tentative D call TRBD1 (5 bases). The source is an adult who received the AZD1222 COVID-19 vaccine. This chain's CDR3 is CATSRRGYGYTF. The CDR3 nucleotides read TGTGCCACCAGTAGGAGGGGCTATGGCTACACCTTC.